The clone carrying this T cell receptor (beta chain) was seen a handful of times. This sample is drawn from a study of blood T cell repertoires in COVID-19. Study context: COVID-19 samples from acute and convalescent phases originated in the United States, Italy and Spain.

In the authors' workflow: Quantification of nucleated cells was approximated via reference gene primer amplification. Libraries were prepared by immunoSEQ multiplex PCR; TCRdb keeps only in-frame clonotypes and omits some of them. V and J calls and clone size are copied from that table; D and trimming were computed from the DNA. The sample has about 25,000 clones, around 82% seen once; the top ten hold under 2%. The V end lost 6 bases, the J end lost 6 bases, and 18 bases lay between the germline ends. From germline, CDR1 is MDHEN and CDR2 SYDVKM. There are 14 residues in the CDR3. The gene calls are TRBV28 and TRBJ2-7; tentatively, D is TRBD1 (6 bases). The source of this sequence is an elderly man with active or convalescent COVID-19. Sample: peripheral blood. For the CDR3, the DNA is TGTGCCAGCAGCGACCCCCGCAGGGGAAGCGAGCAGTACTTC. Translated: CASSDPRRGSEQYF. Full variable domain (rest looked up from reference TRBV28 and TRBJ2-7): DVKVTQSSRYLVKRTGEKVFLECVQDMDHENMFWYRQDPGLGLRLIYFSYDVKMKEKGDIPEGYSVSREKKERFSLILESASTNQTSMYLCASSDPRRGSEQYFGPGTRLTVT.